This T cell receptor beta chain was observed in a study of blood T cell repertoires in COVID-19 (dated by TCRdb to the early 2020s). About the study as a whole: Collaborator samples came from the United States, Italy and Spain and covered acute and convalescent phases of COVID-19. The material from the prospective study consisted of cDNA or gDNA derived from T cells, B-cell-depleted T cells, or PBMCs. The repertoires were released in a freely available public database intended as a resource for research on the immune response to SARS-CoV-2. The dataset comprised deeply sampled blood TCRbeta repertoires from subjects exposed to, actively infected with, or recovered from COVID-19. Where available, HLA class I and class II types were obtained from metadata supplied by the sample provider rather than from assay-based typing. Samples came from the ongoing ImmuneRACE study (first 160 participants) plus 1,254 subjects from 6 global collaborators. A de-identified subject ID, COVID-19 status, age in years and sex were almost always included in the sample metadata. Study-level results and caveats: The quantity of clinical and demographic metadata differed by source and by participant and was supplied without curation.

Note on this clone: It lacks a known antigen. Base qualities were left out, and no much larger clone turns up one base away.

Spanning cysteine to phenylalanine, the CDR3 consists of 13 amino acids. The kept DNA is CDR3 alone, 39 bases in frame from the first base. V lost 8 bases and J lost 0 bases; the stretch between them is 8 bases long. Via the germline V gene, CDR1 is WSHSY and CDR2 SAAADI. The immunoSEQ Assay, a bias-controlled multiplex PCR, was used to amplify TCRbeta CDR3 regions from genomic DNA. In the authors' own workflow: Within the assay, amplification of reference gene primers was used to estimate how many nucleated cells each sample contained. Sequence reads were collapsed and filtered to measure the absolute abundance of every unique TCRbeta CDR3 rearrangement. For each sample, productive Simpson clonality was calculated as the square root of Simpson's diversity index across productive rearrangements. Sourced from immuneACCESS, this table was stored by TCRdb with only in-frame sequences that have V and J called. A share of the clones is absent; for the studies checked, an unresolved V gene accounts for under half, and the remainder has no known explanation. V, J and clone size reflect that table, while D and trimming were determined from the DNA. The sample table shows around 68,000 clones, and 70% to 90% are seen once. About 17% of the sample lies in the top ten.

At one collaborating source in Seattle, patients were enrolled during active infection and were followed longitudinally through the course of disease. The collaborating institutions used their own protocols to collect whole blood in K2EDTA tubes. For TCRbeta analysis, collaborators shipped samples in one of three forms: frozen whole blood, isolated PBMCs, or DNA extracted from either of those sample types. This TCR was recovered from a man in his forties or fifties with COVID-19, enrolled during active disease. The sequence joins TRBV10-2 to TRBJ1-3, and the D gene may be TRBD1, 6 bases matching. Source material: peripheral blood. The CDR3 in this case is CASAGASGNTIYF. The DNA sequence follows: TGCGCCAGCGCGGGGGCCTCTGGAAACACCATATATTTT.